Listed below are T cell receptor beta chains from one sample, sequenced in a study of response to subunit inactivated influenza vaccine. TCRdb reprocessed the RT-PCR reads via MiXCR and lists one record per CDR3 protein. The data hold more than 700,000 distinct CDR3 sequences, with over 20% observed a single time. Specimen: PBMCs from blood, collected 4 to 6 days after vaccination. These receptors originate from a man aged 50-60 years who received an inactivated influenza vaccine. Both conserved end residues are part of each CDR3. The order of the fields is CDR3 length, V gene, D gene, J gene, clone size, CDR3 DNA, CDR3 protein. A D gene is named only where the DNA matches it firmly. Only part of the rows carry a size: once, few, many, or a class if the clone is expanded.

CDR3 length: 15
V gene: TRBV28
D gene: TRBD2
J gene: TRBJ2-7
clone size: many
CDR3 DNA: TGTGCCAGCAGCCTATTTCCAGCGGGGGCCTACGAGCAGTACTTC
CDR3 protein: CASSLFPAGAYEQYF

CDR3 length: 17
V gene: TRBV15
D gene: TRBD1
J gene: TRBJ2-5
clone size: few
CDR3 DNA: TGTGCCACCAGCAGAGATGGGACAGGGAATTACCAAGAGACCCAGTACTTC
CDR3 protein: CATSRDGTGNYQETQYF

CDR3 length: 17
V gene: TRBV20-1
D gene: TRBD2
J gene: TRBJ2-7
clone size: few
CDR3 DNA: TGCAGTGCTAGAGATTCGAGCGGGGGGTCCATTTGGGACGAGCAGTACTTC
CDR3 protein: CSARDSSGGSIWDEQYF

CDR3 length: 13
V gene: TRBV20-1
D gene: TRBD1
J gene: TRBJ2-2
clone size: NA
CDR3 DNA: TGCAGTGCTTCCGACAGGGGAACCGGGGAGCTGTTTTTT
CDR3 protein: CSASDRGTGELFF

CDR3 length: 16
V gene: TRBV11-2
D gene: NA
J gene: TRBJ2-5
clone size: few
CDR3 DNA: TGTGCCAGCAGCTTAGGCGCCCCTTGGTACCAAGAGACCCAGTACTTC
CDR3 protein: CASSLGAPWYQETQYF

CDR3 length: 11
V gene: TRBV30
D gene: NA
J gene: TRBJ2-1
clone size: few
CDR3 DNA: TGTGCCTGGAGTTCGACTCTTGAGCAGTTCTTC
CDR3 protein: CAWSSTLEQFF

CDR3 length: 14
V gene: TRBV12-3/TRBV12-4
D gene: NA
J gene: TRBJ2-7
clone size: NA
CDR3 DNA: TGTGCCAGCAGTTACCCTAGCGCAATAAGCGAGCAGTACTTC
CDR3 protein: CASSYPSAISEQYF

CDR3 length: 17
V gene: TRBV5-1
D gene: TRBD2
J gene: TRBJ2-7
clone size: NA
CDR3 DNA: TGCGCCAGCAGCCCTCGACTAGCGGGAGGGCTTTTGAACGAGCAGTACTTC
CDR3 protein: CASSPRLAGGLLNEQYF

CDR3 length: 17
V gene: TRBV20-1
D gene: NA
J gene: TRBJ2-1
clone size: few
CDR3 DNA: TGCAGTGCTAGGACCTTCCGGGTAGCCGAGAAGGGCAATGAGCAGTTCTTC
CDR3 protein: CSARTFRVAEKGNEQFF

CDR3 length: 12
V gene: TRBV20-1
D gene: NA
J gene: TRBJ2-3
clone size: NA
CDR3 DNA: TGCAGTGCTAGATTCAGGACCGCCATTCCGTATTTT
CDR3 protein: CSARFRTAIPYF

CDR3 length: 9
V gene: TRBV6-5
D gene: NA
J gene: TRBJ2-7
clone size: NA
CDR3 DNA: TGTGCCAGCCTCTGCGAGCAGTACTTC
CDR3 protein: CASLCEQYF

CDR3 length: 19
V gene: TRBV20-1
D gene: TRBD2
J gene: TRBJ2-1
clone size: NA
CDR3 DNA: TGCAGTGCTAGACCCCTAAGGCGGGGGGGCCAGGGCTCCTACAATGAGCAGTTCTTC
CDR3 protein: CSARPLRRGGQGSYNEQFF

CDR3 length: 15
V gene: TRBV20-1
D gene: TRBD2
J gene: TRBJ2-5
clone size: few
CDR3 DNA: TGCAGTGCTAGCCCGGGACTAGCGGTCCAAGAGACCCAGTACTTC
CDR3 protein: CSASPGLAVQETQYF

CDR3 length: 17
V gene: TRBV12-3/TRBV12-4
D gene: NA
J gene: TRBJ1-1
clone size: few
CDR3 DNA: TGTGCCAGCAGTTTAGAGTTTCGACAGACAAGAAACACTGAAGCTTTCTTT
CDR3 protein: CASSLEFRQTRNTEAFF

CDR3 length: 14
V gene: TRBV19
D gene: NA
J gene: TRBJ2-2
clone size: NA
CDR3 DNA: TGTGCCAGTTCCGGAAATCTAAACACCGGGGAGCTGTTTTTT
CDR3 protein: CASSGNLNTGELFF

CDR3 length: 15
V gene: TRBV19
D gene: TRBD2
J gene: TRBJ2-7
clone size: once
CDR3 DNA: TGTGCCAGTAGTACGACTAGCGGGAGCTCCTACGAGCAGTACTTC
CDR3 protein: CASSTTSGSSYEQYF

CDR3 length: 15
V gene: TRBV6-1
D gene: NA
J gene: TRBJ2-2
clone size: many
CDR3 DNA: TGTGCCAGCAGCCTGGGCCAGGCGGACACCGGGGAGCTGTTTTTT
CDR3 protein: CASSLGQADTGELFF

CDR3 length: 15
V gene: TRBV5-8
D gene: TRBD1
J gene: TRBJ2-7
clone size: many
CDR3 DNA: TGTGCCAGCAGCTTGTTCCCCAGGGGGCACCACGAGCAGTACTTC
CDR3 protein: CASSLFPRGHHEQYF

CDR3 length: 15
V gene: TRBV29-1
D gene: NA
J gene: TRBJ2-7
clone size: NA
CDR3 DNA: TGCAGCGTTGAGTTATGGGGGGTCAGCTCCTACGAGCAGTACTTC
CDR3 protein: CSVELWGVSSYEQYF

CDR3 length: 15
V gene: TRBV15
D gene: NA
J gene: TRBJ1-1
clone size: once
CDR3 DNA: TGTGCCACCAGCAGATACCACAGGGAGTGGTCTGAAGCTTTCTTT
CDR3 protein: CATSRYHREWSEAFF

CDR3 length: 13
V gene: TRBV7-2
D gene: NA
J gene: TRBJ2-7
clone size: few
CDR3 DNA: TGTGCCAGCAGCTGGCGGTTGGGGGACGAGCAGTACTTC
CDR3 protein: CASSWRLGDEQYF

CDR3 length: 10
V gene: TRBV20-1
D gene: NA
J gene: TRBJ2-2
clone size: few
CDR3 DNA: TGCAGTGCTAGGTTCGGGGAGCTGTTTTTT
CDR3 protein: CSARFGELFF

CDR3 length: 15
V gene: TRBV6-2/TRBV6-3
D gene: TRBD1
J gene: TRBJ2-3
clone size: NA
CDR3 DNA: TGTGCCAGCAGAGGGACAGGGGTCAGCACAGATACGCAGTATTTT
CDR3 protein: CASRGTGVSTDTQYF

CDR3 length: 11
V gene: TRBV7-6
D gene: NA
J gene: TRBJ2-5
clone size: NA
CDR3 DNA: TGTGCCAGCAGCTTAGGGATGACCCAGTACTTC
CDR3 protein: CASSLGMTQYF

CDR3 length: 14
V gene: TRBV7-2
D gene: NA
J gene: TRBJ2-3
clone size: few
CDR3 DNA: TGTGCCAGCAGCATCGGGACCTACACAGATACGCAGTATTTT
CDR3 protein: CASSIGTYTDTQYF

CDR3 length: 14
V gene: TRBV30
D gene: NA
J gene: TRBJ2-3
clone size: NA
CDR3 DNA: TGTGCCTGGGCTCGCGGAGCGAGACTCGATACGCAGTATTTT
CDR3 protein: CAWARGARLDTQYF

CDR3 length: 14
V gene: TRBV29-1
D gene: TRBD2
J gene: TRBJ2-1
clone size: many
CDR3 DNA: TGCAGCGCCGCAAGCGGGAGCGTCTACAATGAGCAGTTCTTC
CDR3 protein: CSAASGSVYNEQFF

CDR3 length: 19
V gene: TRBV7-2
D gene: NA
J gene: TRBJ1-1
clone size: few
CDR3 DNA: TGTGCCAGCAGCTTAGCGCAGCGGGCAGCTAGAGGGGGAAACACTGAAGCTTTCTTT
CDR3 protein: CASSLAQRAARGGNTEAFF

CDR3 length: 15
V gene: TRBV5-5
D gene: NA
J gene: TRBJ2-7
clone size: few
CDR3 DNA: TGTGCCAGCAGCTACTACCAGGGATCCCCCTACGAGCAGTACTTC
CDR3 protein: CASSYYQGSPYEQYF

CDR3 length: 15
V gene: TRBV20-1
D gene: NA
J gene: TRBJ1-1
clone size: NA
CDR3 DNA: TGCAGTGCTATGGGGGGGGAAGGGACTCACACTGAAGCTTTCTTT
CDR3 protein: CSAMGGEGTHTEAFF

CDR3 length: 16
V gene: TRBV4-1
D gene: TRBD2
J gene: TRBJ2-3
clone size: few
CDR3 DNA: TGCGCCAGCAGCCAAGATTTGAGCGGGGACACAGATACGCAGTATTTT
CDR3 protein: CASSQDLSGDTDTQYF

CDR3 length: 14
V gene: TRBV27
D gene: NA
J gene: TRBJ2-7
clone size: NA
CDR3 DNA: TGTGCCAGCCAGACAATCCCGGGACACCACGAGCAGTACTTC
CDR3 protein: CASQTIPGHHEQYF

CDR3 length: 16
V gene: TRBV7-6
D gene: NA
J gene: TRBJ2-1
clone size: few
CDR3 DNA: TGTGCCAGCAGCTTAGATTGGGCGCGTTCCTACAATGAGCAGTTCTTC
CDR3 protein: CASSLDWARSYNEQFF

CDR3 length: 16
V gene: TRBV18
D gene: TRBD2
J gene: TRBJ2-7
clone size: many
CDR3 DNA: TGTGCCAGCTCACCCCCGGGACTAGCGGACACCTACGAGCAGTACTTC
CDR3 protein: CASSPPGLADTYEQYF

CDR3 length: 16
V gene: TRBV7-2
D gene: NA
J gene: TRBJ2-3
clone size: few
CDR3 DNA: TGTGCCAGCAGCTTAGGCGGCGGTTCCGACACAGATACGCAGTATTTT
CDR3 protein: CASSLGGGSDTDTQYF

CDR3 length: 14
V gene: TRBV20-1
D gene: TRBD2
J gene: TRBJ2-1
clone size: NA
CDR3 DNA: TGCAGTGCTAGACTTACTAGCGGGAGAGATGAGCAGTTCTTC
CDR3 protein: CSARLTSGRDEQFF

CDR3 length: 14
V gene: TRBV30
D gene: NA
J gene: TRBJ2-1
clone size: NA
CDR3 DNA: TGTGCCTGGACGGGACTCGAACCCTACAATGAGCAGTTCTTC
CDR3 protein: CAWTGLEPYNEQFF

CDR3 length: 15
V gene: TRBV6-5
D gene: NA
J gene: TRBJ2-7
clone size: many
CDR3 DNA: TGTGCCAGCAGTTCCGGAGTAGGGCACCTCTACGAGCAGTACTTC
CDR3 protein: CASSSGVGHLYEQYF

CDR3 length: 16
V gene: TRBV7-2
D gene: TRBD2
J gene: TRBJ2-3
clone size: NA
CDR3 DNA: TGTGCCAGCAGCTTGACTGCCGGAGCTAGCGGAGATACGCAGTATTTT
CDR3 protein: CASSLTAGASGDTQYF

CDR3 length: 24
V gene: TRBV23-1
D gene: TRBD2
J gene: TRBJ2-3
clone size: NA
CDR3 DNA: TGCGCCAGCAGTCAATCTAACGGTATCGGTCAGTGGCAGAGTGTAGCGGGAGGGCCCGATACGCAGTATTTT
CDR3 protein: CASSQSNGIGQWQSVAGGPDTQYF

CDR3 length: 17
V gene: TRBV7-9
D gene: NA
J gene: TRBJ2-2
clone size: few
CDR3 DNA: TGTGCCAGCAGCTTACGCCCTCGGACTTCGAACACCGGGGAGCTGTTTTTT
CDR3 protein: CASSLRPRTSNTGELFF

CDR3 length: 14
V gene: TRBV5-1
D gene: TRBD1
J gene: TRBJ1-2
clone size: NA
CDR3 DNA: TGCGCCAGCAGCTTGGACAGGGGCGACTATGGCTACACCTTC
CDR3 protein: CASSLDRGDYGYTF

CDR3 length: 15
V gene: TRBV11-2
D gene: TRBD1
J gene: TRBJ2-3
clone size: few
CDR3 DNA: TGTGCCAGCAGCTCTGTTACAGGGGGCGCAGATACGCAGTATTTT
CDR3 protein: CASSSVTGGADTQYF

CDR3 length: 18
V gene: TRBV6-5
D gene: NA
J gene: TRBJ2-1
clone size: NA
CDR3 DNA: TGTGCCAGCAGTTACTCGGGTGTCGGGTCGGGCTCCTACAATGAGCAGTTCTTC
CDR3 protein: CASSYSGVGSGSYNEQFF

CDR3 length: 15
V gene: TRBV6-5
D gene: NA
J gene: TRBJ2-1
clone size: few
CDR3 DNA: TGTGCCAGCAGTTACTCAAGTCCTCCGGAGGATGAGCAGTTCTTC
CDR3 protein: CASSYSSPPEDEQFF

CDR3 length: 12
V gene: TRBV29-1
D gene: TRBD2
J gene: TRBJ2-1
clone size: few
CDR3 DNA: TGCAGCGTTATAGCGGGTGGGTTTGAGCAGTTCTTC
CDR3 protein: CSVIAGGFEQFF